One sample yielded the 18 T cell receptor beta chains listed below, sequenced in a study of shared clonotypes between healthy human individuals. Some clones are missing from TCRdb's copy, which holds only in-frame ones; the method was immunoSEQ multiplex PCR. The table records 600,000 or so clones, approximately 95% of them present only once. In the naive CD8 group, cells lacked CD45RO and were positively selected for CCR7, so terminally differentiated effector memory CD45RA+ cells were left out. Sample: naive CD8+ T cells sorted from blood. These TCRs come from a woman in her 30s in good health.

The chain uses TRBV5-6 and TRBJ1-1; possible D gene TRBD1, 6 bases. CDR1 and CDR2 (germline): SGHDT, YYEEEE. This CDR3 comprises 12 residues. V lost 4 bases and J lost 7, with 11 bases in between. CDR3 protein: CASSLGTNEAFF. Written as DNA, the CDR3 is TGTGCCAGCAGCCTCGGGACAAATGAAGCTTTCTTT.

The gene calls are TRBV27 and TRBJ2-7; 12 nucleotides line up with TRBD2. Trimming took 7 bases from V and 2 from J; bases not matched to a gene: 6. Germline assignment: CDR1 MNHEY and CDR2 SMNVEV (reference sequence). The CDR3 totals 15 residues. The CDR3 is CASKASGRAAYEQYF. Here the CDR3 DNA reads TGTGCCAGCAAGGCTAGCGGGAGGGCCGCCTACGAGCAGTACTTC.

The J gene is TRBJ2-7, the V gene TRBV28, with 7 positions matching TRBD2. CDR1 MDHEN and CDR2 SYDVKM come from the germline V gene. V dropped 3 bases and J dropped 1; count of bases not matched to a gene: 6. The CDR3 has 15 amino acids. The CDR3 loop reads CASSFGGIWSYEQYF. CDR3 sequence (DNA): TGTGCCAGCAGTTTCGGGGGGATTTGGTCCTACGAGCAGTACTTC. Complete variable domain (other parts from reference TRBV28 and TRBJ2-7): DVKVTQSSRYLVKRTGEKVFLECVQDMDHENMFWYRQDPGLGLRLIYFSYDVKMKEKGDIPEGYSVSREKKERFSLILESASTNQTSMYLCASSFGGIWSYEQYFGPGTRLTVT.

The gene calls are TRBV28 and TRBJ2-1; possibly TRBD2 for D (5 bases). Germline V CDR1 and CDR2: MDHEN, SYDVKM. Trimming took 7 bases from V and 7 from J, leaving 14 bases between them. The CDR3 loop spans 13 amino acids. In DNA form, the CDR3 reads TGTGCCAGCACCAGGTCGGGCGGGAATGAGCAGTTCTTC. This gives the protein CASTRSGGNEQFF.

The chain links TRBV5-4 to TRBJ1-1, with D perhaps TRBD1 (5 bases). Germline assignment: CDR1 SGHNT and CDR2 YYREEE (reference sequence). This CDR3 has 12 amino acids. V lost 1 base to trimming and J lost 11 bases, with 12 bases between them. CDR3 in DNA: TGTGCCAGCAGCTTGACAGGCGATGGGGCTTTCTTT. Translation gives CASSLTGDGAFF.

J is TRBJ1-2 and V is TRBV28; TRBD1 agrees at 7 bases. Germline assignment: CDR1 MDHEN and CDR2 SYDVKM. The CDR3 spans 13 residues. Unmatched junction bases numbered 6, after V lost 5 bases and J lost 6 bases. CDR3 coding DNA: TGTGCCAGCAGTCCTTGGACAGGTCATGGCTACACCTTC. This encodes CASSPWTGHGYTF.

The chain recombines TRBV2 with TRBJ2-6, with a weak D call TRBD1 (5 bases). The CDR3 extends over 16 amino acids. Germline V gene data show CDR1 as SNHLY and CDR2 as FYNNEI. V shed 7 bases and J shed 0 bases, with 13 bases lying between them. The CDR3 DNA reads TGTGCCAGCATTCAGGGATCACTCTCTGGGGCCAACGTCCTGACTTTC. It is translated as CASIQGSLSGANVLTF.

The chain combines TRBV10-3 with TRBJ2-5; D might be TRBD2 (6 bases). V was pared by 10 bases and J by 2 bases, with 11 bases between. There are 12 residues in the CDR3. Germline V gene data show CDR1 as ENHRY and CDR2 as SYGVKD. CDR3 amino acids: CATGGTQETQYF. In DNA form, the CDR3 reads TGTGCCACCGGGGGAACTCAAGAGACCCAGTACTTC.

The chain is built from TRBV5-6 and TRBJ2-7; TRBD1 is a possible D gene (6 bases). CDR1 and CDR2 (germline): SGHDT, YYEEEE. This CDR3 has 15 residues. The V and J ends lost 5 bases and 0 bases respectively, with 15 bases between them. The CDR3 DNA is TGTGCCAGCAGTTCGCGACAGGCGCCCTCCTACGAGCAGTACTTC. It is translated as CASSSRQAPSYEQYF.

J is TRBJ2-5 and V is TRBV28; 7 bases match TRBD1. Germline loops: CDR1 MDHEN, CDR2 SYDVKM. The trim removed 1 base at V and 1 base at J, leaving 6 bases unmatched. This CDR3 is 16 amino acids long. CDR3 coding DNA: TGTGCCAGCAGTTTATACCCGGGACAGACCCAAGAGACCCAGTACTTC. Protein sequence: CASSLYPGQTQETQYF.

V gene TRBV4-1 combines with J gene TRBJ2-1, with no clear D. The CDR3 sequence is 13 residues long. Germline CDR1 reads MGHRA; CDR2 reads YSYEKL. Trimming shortened V by 1 base and J by 5 bases, and 6 bases separated the two germline ends. The CDR3 nucleotides read TGCGCCAGCAGCCAAGTAACGAACAATGAGCAGTTCTTC. It codes for CASSQVTNNEQFF.

V is TRBV10-3 and J is TRBJ2-1; maybe TRBD2 (7 bases). The V gene's germline CDR1 is ENHRY and CDR2 SYGVKD. The CDR3 length is 14 residues. V was shortened by 8 bases and J by 2 bases, with 13 bases between the two germline ends. CDR3 coding DNA: TGTGCCATCGGGGGGCTAGCGGCCTACAATGAGCAGTTCTTC. Protein product: CAIGGLAAYNEQFF.

V usage is TRBV7-9 and J usage is TRBJ2-2; TRBD2 matches 11 bases. With 5 bases clipped from V and 6 bases from J, the junction kept 5 bases outside the gene matches. Germline-derived CDR1 and CDR2 are SEHNR and FQNEAQ (reference sequence). The CDR3 extends over 15 amino acids. The CDR3 coding sequence is TGTGCCAGCAGCCGTACTAGCGGGGGAGCCGGGGAGCTGTTTTTT. Its protein is CASSRTSGGAGELFF.

The V and J genes are TRBV27 and TRBJ2-1; a weak D match, TRBD1 (6 bases). CDR1 is MNHEY and CDR2 is SMNVEV in the germline V gene (reference sequence). V shed 7 bases and J shed 7 bases, with 20 bases lying between them. The CDR3 has 15 amino acids. CDR3 residues: CASIIYGTQGNEQFF. CDR3 in DNA: TGTGCCAGCATCATCTACGGCACTCAGGGGAATGAGCAGTTCTTC.

This clone was observed once. The rearrangement uses TRBV2 and TRBJ2-2, with D uncertain. Trimming took 2 bases from V and 7 from J, leaving 11 bases between them. Germline V gene data show CDR1 as SNHLY and CDR2 as FYNNEI. CDR3 length: 14 amino acids. The CDR3 here is CASSESYGVGELFF. CDR3 DNA: TGTGCCAGCAGTGAATCTTATGGGGTCGGGGAGCTGTTTTTT.

V and J are TRBV30 and TRBJ2-3; 7 nucleotides line up with TRBD2. J lost 1 base, V lost 2 bases, and 6 bases had no gene match. Germline loops: CDR1 GTSNPN, CDR2 SVGIG (reference sequence). This CDR3 is 15 amino acids long. In DNA form, the CDR3 reads TGTGCCTGGAGTAGGGAGGGCAGCGGCACAGATACGCAGTATTTT. This encodes CAWSREGSGTDTQYF.

This clone was recorded only once. The chain is built from TRBV14 and TRBJ1-1, with 7 bases identical to TRBD1. The CDR3 has 18 residues. With V trimmed by 0 bases and J by 3 bases, 13 bases remained unmatched. From germline, CDR1 is SGHDN and CDR2 FVKESK. The CDR3 DNA reads as TGTGCCAGCAGCCAAGAATGGACAGGCATTCTTGCGGACACTGAAGCTTTCTTT. It specifies CASSQEWTGILADTEAFF. Based on the CDR3 plus reference TRBV14 and TRBJ1-1, the full variable domain is EAGVTQFPSHSVIEKGQTVTLRCDPISGHDNLYWYRRVMGKEIKFLLHFVKESKQDESGMPNNRFLAERTGGTYSTLKVQPAELEDSGVYFCASSQEWTGILADTEAFFGQGTRLTVV.

The chain recombines TRBV5-6 with TRBJ2-7, with a possible D match to TRBD2 (6 bases). Per the germline V gene, CDR1 is SGHDT and CDR2 is YYEEEE. Trimming left V 5 bases short and J 2 bases short, with 17 bases between. The length of the CDR3 is 15 residues. The CDR3 spells CASRIAGTAPYEQYF. DNA for the CDR3: TGTGCCAGCAGAATCGCCGGGACTGCCCCCTACGAGCAGTACTTC.